This T cell receptor beta chain comes out of a study of cytomegalovirus exposure and HLA in healthy donors. The study, taken as a whole, reports: Within an earlier analysis, most TCR beta V segments proved productive either about 87% or about 30% of the time. Researchers reported from a later analysis that most CMV-associated TCR beta chains appeared HLA-restricted. Reported performance of the classifier showed diagnosis of cytomegalovirus status with high specificity and sensitivity.

CDR1 and CDR2 from the germline V gene are LNHNV and YYDKDF (reference sequence). The CDR3 is 13 residues long. With V trimmed by 8 bases and J by 0 bases, 2 bases remained unmatched. This clone appeared a single time. The antigen is undetermined. The PCR employed 60 Vbeta primers together with 13 Jbeta primers. Generated by immunoSEQ multiplex PCR, the TCRdb table keeps only in-frame clones and is missing some. The repertoire includes under 200,000 clones, over 75% of them detected once, and less than 0.65% sits in the top ten. The sequenced sample consisted of PBMCs. The TCR comes from a woman aged 45-60 years in good health and CMV-seronegative. The chain links TRBV15 to TRBJ2-3, with 7 positions matching TRBD1. The chain's CDR3 is CATGQVSTDTQYF. In DNA form, the CDR3 reads TGTGCCACCGGACAGGTCAGCACAGATACGCAGTATTTT.